The rows below give T cell receptor beta chains drawn from one sample of a study of response to subunit inactivated influenza vaccine. From the RT-PCR reads, TCRdb called clonotypes with MiXCR, one entry per CDR3 protein. There are about 570,000 distinct CDR3 sequences in the sample; over 9% occur only once, and 11% lies in the top ten. This sample also belongs to another study, concerning T cells expressing NK-cell markers.

The sample consisted of PBMCs from blood, taken on the day of vaccination. These receptors all stem from a man aged 45-65 years who received an inactivated influenza vaccine. The CDR3 runs from the conserved cysteine through the conserved F or W. D genes are given only for firm matches. A clone size is listed for some rows: how often the clone was seen (once, few, many), or a class if it is expanded.

clone_size d_call j_call v_call cdr3_aa cdr3_nt
few - TRBJ1-2 TRBV4-2 CASSQEKEGRNYGYTF TGTGCCAGCAGCCAAGAAAAAGAGGGACGGAACTATGGCTACACCTTC
- TRBD1 TRBJ1-1 TRBV5-1 CASSLNRDRGAEAFF TGCGCCAGCAGCTTGAACCGGGACAGGGGAGCTGAAGCTTTCTTT
- - TRBJ2-4 TRBV12-3/TRBV12-4 CASSLGIHTKNIQYF TGTGCCAGCAGTTTAGGGATCCACACCAAAAACATTCAGTACTTC
- - TRBJ2-7 TRBV6-2/TRBV6-3 CASRRRGEPYEQYF TGTGCCAGCAGGCGCCGCGGGGAACCCTACGAGCAGTACTTC
many - TRBJ2-5 TRBV12-3/TRBV12-4 CASSLRKETQYF TGTGCCAGCAGTTTAAGGAAAGAGACCCAGTACTTC
- TRBD2 TRBJ2-2 TRBV28 CASRGLAGAAGELFF TGTGCCAGCAGAGGACTAGCGGGGGCTGCCGGGGAGCTGTTTTTT
- - TRBJ2-2 TRBV12-3/TRBV12-4 CASTLQGSNLNTGELFF TGTGCCAGCACCCTGCAGGGGTCCAACCTGAACACCGGGGAGCTGTTTTTT
- - TRBJ2-1 TRBV19 CASSLGAAINEQFF TGTGCCAGTAGTTTGGGGGCTGCAATCAATGAGCAGTTCTTC
many - TRBJ2-2 TRBV12-3/TRBV12-4 CASSLVLTSFLTGELFF TGTGCCAGCAGTTTAGTACTGACTAGTTTTCTGACCGGGGAGCTGTTTTTT
few - TRBJ2-7 TRBV10-3 CAISDDGLEQYF TGTGCCATCAGTGACGACGGTCTGGAGCAGTACTTC
- - TRBJ2-3 TRBV4-2 CASSQGLEDTQYF TGTGCCAGCAGCCAAGGCTTAGAGGATACGCAGTATTTT
- - TRBJ2-7 TRBV6-5 CASRDSGSSYEQYF TGTGCCAGCAGGGACTCAGGGTCATCCTACGAGCAGTACTTC
- TRBD1 TRBJ2-1 TRBV3-1 CASSNRDSDNEQFF TGTGCCAGCAGCAACCGGGACAGCGACAATGAGCAGTTCTTC